These 20 T cell receptor beta chains were sequenced from one sample in a study of CD8 T cells in ankylosing spondylitis. TCRdb ran MiXCR on the 5' RACE reads and lists one entry per CDR3 protein. The table has 200,000 or so distinct CDR3 sequences, under 15% seen once. The sequenced sample was blood, either unsorted or a sorted T cell fraction (not recorded which). These receptors were taken from a female donor with ankylosing spondylitis or in good health (not recorded which).

The sample holds many counts of this clonotype. The rearrangement joins TRBV6-5 to TRBJ1-1; possibly TRBD1 for D (6 bases). Deletions cut 2 bases from V and 5 bases from J, with 15 bases between. Germline V lookup: CDR1 MNHEY, CDR2 SVGAGI. The CDR3 has 15 amino acids. CDR3 in DNA: TGTGCCAGCAGTTACCCTAACGGGGGCTTAACTGAAGCTTTCTTT. It translates to CASSYPNGGLTEAFF.

The chain couples TRBV18 to TRBJ1-3; 7 nucleotides line up with TRBD1. Looked up from germline, CDR1 is KGHSH and CDR2 is LQKENI. This CDR3 is 16 amino acids long. The V and J ends lost 3 bases and 2 bases, in that order; junction bases with no gene match: 7. The DNA for the CDR3 is TGTGCCAGCTCACCGGCTCCAGGGGGAACTGGAAACACCATATATTTT. It encodes CASSPAPGGTGNTIYF.

This clonotype has at least ten counts. The CDR3 loop is CASSLADSGNTIYF. In DNA, the CDR3 is TGCGCCAGCAGCTTGGCGGACTCTGGAAACACCATATATTTT. The gene calls are TRBV5-1 and TRBJ1-3; D is uncertain. The germline CDR1 and CDR2 sequences are SGHRS and YFSETQ. V lost 0 bases, J lost 0 bases, and 4 bases lay in between. The CDR3 spans 14 residues.

As to this clonotype: A read error is possible here, since a much larger clone lies one base away. This rearrangement joins TRBV11-3 to TRBJ1-1; D gene uncertain. The length of the CDR3 is 15 residues. Germline V CDR1 and CDR2: SGHNT, YENEEA. CDR3: CAGSLEEVTNTEAFF. The CDR3 coding sequence is TGTGCCGGCAGCTTAGAAGAAGTGACGAACACTGAAGCTTTCTTT.

This clonotype occurred a few times. This chain joins TRBV20-1 and TRBJ2-7; 9 bases agree with TRBD2. The germline CDR1 and CDR2 sequences are DFQATT and SNEGSKA (reference sequence). The CDR3 has 14 residues. The ends lost 3 bases at V and 1 base at J; junction bases unmatched: 4. CDR3 amino acids: CSASGAGGSYEQYF. DNA of the CDR3: TGCAGTGCTAGTGGAGCGGGAGGATCCTACGAGCAGTACTTC.

This clonotype showed up many times. This CDR3 is CASSLMGASNQPQHF. CDR3 bases: TGTGCCAGCAGTTTAATGGGGGCAAGCAATCAGCCCCAGCATTTT. The chain joins TRBV27 to TRBJ1-5, with D maybe TRBD1 (6 bases). Trimming removed 2 bases at V and 1 base at J, with 9 bases between. In germline, CDR1 is MNHEY, CDR2 SMNVEV (reference sequence). The CDR3 contains 15 residues.

The V call is TRBV10-3, the J call TRBJ2-1; D remains ambiguous. The CDR3 spans 14 residues. Trimming removed 2 bases at V and 8 bases at J, with 13 bases between. Germline CDR1 reads ENHRY; CDR2 reads SYGVKD. CDR3 loop: CAISEQASIDEQFF. The CDR3 DNA reads TGTGCCATCAGTGAGCAGGCGTCTATCGATGAGCAGTTCTTC.

In its sample, this clonotype was seen many times. This chain links TRBV3-1 with TRBJ2-1; D not resolved. The V gene's germline CDR1 is LGHDT and CDR2 YNNKEL (reference sequence). The V end was cut by 0 bases, the J end by 0 bases, with 12 bases between. This CDR3 comprises 17 residues. CDR3 bases: TGTGCCAGCAGCCAAGAGGAATTGTTGAGCTCCTACAATGAGCAGTTCTTC. Translating it yields CASSQEELLSSYNEQFF.

This clonotype was detected ten times or more. In nucleotides, the CDR3 is TGCGCCAGCAGCCAAGGTCCGGGGACCACTTACGAGCAGTACTTC. Translating it yields CASSQGPGTTYEQYF. The chain combines TRBV4-3 with TRBJ2-7, with D perhaps being TRBD1 or TRBD2 (5 bases each). Germline assignment: CDR1 LGHNA and CDR2 YSLEER. The CDR3 is 15 amino acids. Trimming left V 1 base short and J 4 bases short, with 14 bases between.

This chain uses TRBV6-2 or TRBV6-3 with TRBJ2-1; 7 nucleotides align to TRBD2. V was clipped by 6 bases and J by 4 bases; unmatched bases: 9. Germline CDR1 reads MNHEY; CDR2 reads SVGEGT. The CDR3 has 15 amino acids. CDR3 in amino acids: CASRTDGGWYNEQFF. In DNA form, the CDR3 reads TGTGCCAGCAGAACGGACGGGGGGTGGTACAATGAGCAGTTCTTC.

Notes on this clonotype: With a much larger clone just one base away, this may be a read error. No conserved phenylalanine or tryptophan is present at the end of the CDR3, so a read error is the likely explanation. The chain uses TRBV6-2 or TRBV6-3 and TRBJ1-1; no definite D call. Trimming left V 4 bases short and J 6 bases short, with 15 bases between. Germline lookup yields CDR1 MNHEY and CDR2 SVGEGT. This CDR3 comprises 14 residues. This CDR3 is CASSSTNFIAEAFL. CDR3 sequence (DNA): TGTGCCAGCAGTTCGACGAATTTCATAGCTGAAGCTTTCCTT.

The chain links TRBV7-2 to TRBJ2-4; TRBD2 matches 12 bases. This CDR3 has 17 residues. The germline V gene has CDR1 SGHTA and CDR2 FQGNSA. Trimming cost V 3 bases and J 7 bases; bases outside gene matches: 10. The CDR3 region has the DNA TGTGCCAGCAGCTTCTCATCTAGCGGGAGGGGAGGGAACATTCAGTACTTC. Translated, it gives CASSFSSSGRGGNIQYF. Combining the CDR3 with reference TRBV7-2 and TRBJ2-4 gives the whole variable domain GAGVSQSPSNKVTEKGKDVELRCDPISGHTALYWYRQSLGQGLEFLIYFQGNSAPDKSGLPSDRFSAERTGGSVSTLTIQRTQQEDSAVYLCASSFSSSGRGGNIQYFGAGTRLSVL.

This chain uses TRBV19 with TRBJ2-2, with D unresolved. CDR3 length: 16 amino acids. CDR1 and CDR2 (germline): LNHDA, SQIVND (reference sequence). Trimming took 7 bases from V and 2 from J, leaving 17 bases between them. CDR3 coding DNA: TGTGCCAGTAAGGATCTCCCAGCGCAAAACACCGGGGAGCTGTTTTTT. This translates into CASKDLPAQNTGELFF. Supplemented by reference TRBV19 and TRBJ2-2, the full variable domain reads DGGITQSPKYLFRKEGQNVTLSCEQNLNHDAMYWYRQDPGQGLRLIYYSQIVNDFQKGDIAEGYSVSREKKESFPLTVTSAQKNPTAFYLCASKDLPAQNTGELFFGEGSRLTVL.

Many counts were recorded for this clonotype. The chain has TRBV3-1 and TRBJ2-3; no clear D. Germline V lookup: CDR1 LGHDT, CDR2 YNNKEL (reference sequence). Deletions cut 2 bases from V and 3 bases from J, with 12 bases between. This CDR3 is 15 amino acids long. The CDR3 loop reads CASSQTALKTDTQYF. CDR3 coding DNA: TGTGCCAGCAGCCAAACAGCACTCAAGACAGATACGCAGTATTTT.

This sequence joins TRBV27 and TRBJ2-1; 9 bases align to TRBD2. CDR3 size: 15 residues. Per germline, CDR1 MNHEY and CDR2 SMNVEV (reference sequence). Unmatched junction bases numbered 10, after V lost 7 bases and J lost 6 bases. The CDR3 reads CASKPRLAGLNEQFF. CDR3 in DNA: TGTGCCAGCAAGCCCCGGCTAGCGGGACTCAATGAGCAGTTCTTC.

This clonotype came up a few times. V and J are TRBV25-1 and TRBJ1-5; 7 bases fit TRBD1. CDR3 size: 15 residues. Trimming took 10 bases from V and 3 from J; bases not matched to a gene: 12. Germline lookup yields CDR1 MGHDK and CDR2 SYGVNS. CDR3 region: CATGEGASVNQPQHF. DNA of the CDR3: TGTGCCACCGGCGAGGGGGCGTCGGTCAATCAGCCCCAGCATTTT.

The chain recombines TRBV30 with TRBJ1-1; no clear D gene. CDR1 GTSNPN and CDR2 SVGIG come from the germline V gene (reference sequence). The V end was cut by 3 bases, the J end by 4 bases, with 6 bases between. This CDR3 contains 11 residues. The CDR3 is CAWRKGTEAFF. For the CDR3, the DNA is TGTGCCTGGAGAAAGGGCACTGAAGCTTTCTTT. The variable domain in full, completed from reference TRBV30 and TRBJ1-1, reads SQTIHQWPATLVQPVGSPLSLECTVEGTSNPNLYWYRQAAGRGLQLLFYSVGIGQISSEVPQNLSASRPQDRQFILSSKKLLLSDSGFYLCAWRKGTEAFFGQGTRLTVV.

J is TRBJ2-7 and V is TRBV5-5; weak D call: TRBD2 (5 bases). Germline loops: CDR1 SGHKS, CDR2 YYEKEE (reference sequence). There are 15 residues in the CDR3. Trimming stripped 2 bases from V and 0 bases from J, with 12 bases between. The CDR3 bases are TGTGCCAGCAGCTTCTTTCTCGGGGTCTCCTACGAGCAGTACTTC. Translating gives CASSFFLGVSYEQYF.

This clonotype was picked up many times. The chain couples TRBV6-1 to TRBJ1-3, with D uncertain. Trimming shortened V by 5 bases and J by 0 bases, and 14 bases separated the two germline ends. Looked up from germline, CDR1 is MNHNS and CDR2 is SASEGT. The CDR3 extends over 16 amino acids. CDR3 coding DNA: TGTGCCAGCAGTCCCCCCGGCGGAGTCTCTGGAAACACCATATATTTT. Translating gives CASSPPGGVSGNTIYF.

The V and J genes are TRBV12-3 or TRBV12-4 and TRBJ2-2; TRBD1 or TRBD2 may be the D gene (6 bases each). This CDR3 is 18 amino acids long. V was shortened by 10 bases and J by 3 bases, with 27 bases between the two germline ends. The chain's CDR3 is CAICLNGWGAVDTGELFF. The CDR3 DNA sequence: TGTGCCATCTGTTTAAATGGGTGGGGGGCTGTCGACACCGGGGAGCTGTTTTTT.